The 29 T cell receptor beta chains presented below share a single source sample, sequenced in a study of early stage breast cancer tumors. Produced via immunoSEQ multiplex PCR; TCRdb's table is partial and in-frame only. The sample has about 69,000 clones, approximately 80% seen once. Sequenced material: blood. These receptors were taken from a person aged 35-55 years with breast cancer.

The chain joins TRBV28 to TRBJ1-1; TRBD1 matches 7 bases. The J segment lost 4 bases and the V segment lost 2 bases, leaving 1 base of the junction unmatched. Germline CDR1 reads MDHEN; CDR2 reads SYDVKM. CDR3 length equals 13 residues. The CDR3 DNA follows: TGTGCCAGCAGTTTAGAGGGGGCCACTGAAGCTTTCTTT. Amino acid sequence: CASSLEGATEAFF.

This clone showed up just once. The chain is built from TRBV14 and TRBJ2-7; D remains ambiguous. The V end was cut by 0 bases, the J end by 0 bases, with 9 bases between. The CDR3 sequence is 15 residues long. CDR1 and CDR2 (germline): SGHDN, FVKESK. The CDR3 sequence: CASSQEAASSYEQYF. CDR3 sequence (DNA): TGTGCCAGCAGCCAAGAGGCAGCTAGCTCCTACGAGCAGTACTTC.

The CDR3: CASSPGNYGYTF. CDR3 nucleotide sequence: TGTGCCAGTAGTCCGGGAAACTATGGCTACACCTTC. This chain links TRBV19 with TRBJ1-2; unclear D gene. CDR1 and CDR2 (germline): LNHDA, SQIVND (reference sequence). The CDR3 is 12 residues long. V was shortened by 5 bases and J by 2 bases, with 6 bases between the two germline ends.

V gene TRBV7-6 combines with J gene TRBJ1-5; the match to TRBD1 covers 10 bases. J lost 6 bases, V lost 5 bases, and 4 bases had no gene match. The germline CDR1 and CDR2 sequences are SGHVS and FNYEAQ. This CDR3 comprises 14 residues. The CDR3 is CASSQGQGTQPQHF. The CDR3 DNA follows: TGTGCCAGCAGCCAGGGACAGGGGACTCAGCCCCAGCATTTT.

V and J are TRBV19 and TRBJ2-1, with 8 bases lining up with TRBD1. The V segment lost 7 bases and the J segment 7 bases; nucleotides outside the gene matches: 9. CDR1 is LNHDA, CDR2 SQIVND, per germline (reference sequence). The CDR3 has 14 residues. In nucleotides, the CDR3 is TGTGCCAGTACCCAACAACAGGGGGTAAATGAGCAGTTCTTC. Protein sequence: CASTQQQGVNEQFF.

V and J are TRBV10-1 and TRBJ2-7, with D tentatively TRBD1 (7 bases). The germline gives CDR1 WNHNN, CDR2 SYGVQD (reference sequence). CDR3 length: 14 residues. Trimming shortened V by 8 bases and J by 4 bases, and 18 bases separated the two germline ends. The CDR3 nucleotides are TGCGCCAGCTCGCCTGCGGGACAGCAATACGAGCAGTACTTC. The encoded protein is CASSPAGQQYEQYF.

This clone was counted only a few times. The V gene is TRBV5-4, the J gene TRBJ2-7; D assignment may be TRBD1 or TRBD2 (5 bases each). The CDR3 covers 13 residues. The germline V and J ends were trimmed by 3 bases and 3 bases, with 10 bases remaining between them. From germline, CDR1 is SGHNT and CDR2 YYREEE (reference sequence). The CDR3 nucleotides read TGTGCCAGCAGCTCGGGACCGAACTACGAGCAGTACTTC. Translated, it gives CASSSGPNYEQYF.

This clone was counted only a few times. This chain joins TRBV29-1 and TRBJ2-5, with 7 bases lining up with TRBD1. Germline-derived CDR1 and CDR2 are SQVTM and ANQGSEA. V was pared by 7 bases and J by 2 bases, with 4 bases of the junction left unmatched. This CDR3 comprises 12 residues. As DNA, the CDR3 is TGCAGCGCCAAGGGACAGCAAGAGACCCAGTACTTC. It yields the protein CSAKGQQETQYF.

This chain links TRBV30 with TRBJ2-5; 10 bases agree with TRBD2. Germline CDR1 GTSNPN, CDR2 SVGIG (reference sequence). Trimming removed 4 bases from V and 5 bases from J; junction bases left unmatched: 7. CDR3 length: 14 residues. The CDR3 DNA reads TGTGCCTGGAAGAGAGTAGCGGGAGGTGAGACCCAGTACTTC. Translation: CAWKRVAGGETQYF.

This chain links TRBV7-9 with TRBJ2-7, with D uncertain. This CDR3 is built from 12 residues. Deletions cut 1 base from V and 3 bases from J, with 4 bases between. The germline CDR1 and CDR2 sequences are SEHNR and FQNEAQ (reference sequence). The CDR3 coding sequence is TGTGCCAGCAGCTTAGTCAACTACGAGCAGTACTTC. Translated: CASSLVNYEQYF.

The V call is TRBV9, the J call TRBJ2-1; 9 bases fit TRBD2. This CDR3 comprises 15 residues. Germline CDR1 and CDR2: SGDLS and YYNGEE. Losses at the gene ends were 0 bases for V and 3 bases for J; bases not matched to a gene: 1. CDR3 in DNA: TGTGCCAGCAGCGTAGATAGCGGGGGCTACAATGAGCAGTTCTTC. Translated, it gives CASSVDSGGYNEQFF.

The CDR3 DNA reads TGTGCCAGCAGCACACATGCAACTAATGAAAAACTGTTTTTT. Amino acids: CASSTHATNEKLFF. The V gene is TRBV28, the J gene TRBJ1-4; D not certain. This CDR3 region has 14 residues. V lost 6 bases and J lost 0, with 8 bases in between. CDR1 is MDHEN and CDR2 is SYDVKM in the germline V gene.

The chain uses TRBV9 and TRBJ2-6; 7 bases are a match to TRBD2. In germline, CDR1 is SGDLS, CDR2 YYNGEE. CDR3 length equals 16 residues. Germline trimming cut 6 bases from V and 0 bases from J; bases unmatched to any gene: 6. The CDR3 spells CASTLGRGSGANVLTF. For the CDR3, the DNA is TGTGCCAGCACCCTAGGGAGGGGCTCTGGGGCCAACGTCCTGACTTTC.

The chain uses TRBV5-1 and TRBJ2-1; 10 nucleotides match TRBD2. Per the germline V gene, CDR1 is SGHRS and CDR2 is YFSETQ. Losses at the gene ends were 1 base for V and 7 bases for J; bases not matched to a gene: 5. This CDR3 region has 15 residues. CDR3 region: CASSLWLAGANEQFF. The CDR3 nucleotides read TGCGCCAGCAGCTTGTGGCTAGCGGGAGCTAATGAGCAGTTCTTC.

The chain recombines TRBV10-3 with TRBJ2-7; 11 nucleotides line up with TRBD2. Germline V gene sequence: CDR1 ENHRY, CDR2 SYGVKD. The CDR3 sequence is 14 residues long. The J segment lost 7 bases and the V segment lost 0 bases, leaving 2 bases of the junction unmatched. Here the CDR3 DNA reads TGTGCCATCAGTGAGTCTAGCGGGAGGGGGGAGCAGTACTTC. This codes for CAISESSGRGEQYF.

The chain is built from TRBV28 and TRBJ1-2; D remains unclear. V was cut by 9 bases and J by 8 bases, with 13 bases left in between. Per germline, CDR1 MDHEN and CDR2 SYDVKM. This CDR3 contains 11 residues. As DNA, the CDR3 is TGTGCCAGTGAAAGCCTGAGGGGCTACACCTTC. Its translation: CASESLRGYTF.

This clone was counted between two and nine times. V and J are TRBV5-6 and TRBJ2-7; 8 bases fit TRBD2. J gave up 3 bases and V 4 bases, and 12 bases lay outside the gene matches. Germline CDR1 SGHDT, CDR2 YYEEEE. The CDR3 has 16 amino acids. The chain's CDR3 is CASSPLTGAGVYEQYF. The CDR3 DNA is TGTGCCAGCAGCCCCCTAACCGGAGCGGGAGTCTACGAGCAGTACTTC.

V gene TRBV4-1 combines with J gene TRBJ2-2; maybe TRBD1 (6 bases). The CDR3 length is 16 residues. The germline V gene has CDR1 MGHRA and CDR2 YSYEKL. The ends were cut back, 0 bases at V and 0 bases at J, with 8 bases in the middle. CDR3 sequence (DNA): TGCGCCAGCAGCCAAGATACAGGGACGAACACCGGGGAGCTGTTTTTT. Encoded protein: CASSQDTGTNTGELFF.

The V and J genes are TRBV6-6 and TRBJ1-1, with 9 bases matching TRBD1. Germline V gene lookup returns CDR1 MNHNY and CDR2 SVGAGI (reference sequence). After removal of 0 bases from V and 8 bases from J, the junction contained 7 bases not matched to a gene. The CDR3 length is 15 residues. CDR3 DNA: TGTGCCAGCAGTTACTCGGGACAGGGTTCGAGAGAAGCTTTCTTT. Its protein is CASSYSGQGSREAFF.

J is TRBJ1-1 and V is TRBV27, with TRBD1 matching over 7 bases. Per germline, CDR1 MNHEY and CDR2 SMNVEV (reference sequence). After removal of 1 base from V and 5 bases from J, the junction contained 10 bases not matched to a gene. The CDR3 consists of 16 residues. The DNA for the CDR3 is TGTGCCAGCAGTTTATTAGCAACAGGGGAAGGAACTGAAGCTTTCTTT. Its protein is CASSLLATGEGTEAFF.

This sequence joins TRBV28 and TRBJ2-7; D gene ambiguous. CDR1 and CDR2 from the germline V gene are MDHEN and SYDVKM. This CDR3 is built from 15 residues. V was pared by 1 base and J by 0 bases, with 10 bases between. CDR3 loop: CASSLFSTSSYEQYF. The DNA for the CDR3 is TGTGCCAGCAGTTTATTCAGTACAAGCTCCTACGAGCAGTACTTC.

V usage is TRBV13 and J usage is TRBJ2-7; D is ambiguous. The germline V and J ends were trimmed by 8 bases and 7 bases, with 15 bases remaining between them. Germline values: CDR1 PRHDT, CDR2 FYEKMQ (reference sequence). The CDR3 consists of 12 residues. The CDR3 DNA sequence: TGTGCCAGCCTGGCCTGTCGGTGGGAGCAGTACTTC. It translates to CASLACRWEQYF.

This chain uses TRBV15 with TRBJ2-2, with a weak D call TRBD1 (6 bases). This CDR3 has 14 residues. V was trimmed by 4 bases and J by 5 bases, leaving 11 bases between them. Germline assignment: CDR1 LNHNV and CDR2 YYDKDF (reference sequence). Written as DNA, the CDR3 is TGTGCCACCAGCACAGGGGAAAGTACCGGGGAGCTGTTTTTT. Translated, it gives CATSTGESTGELFF.

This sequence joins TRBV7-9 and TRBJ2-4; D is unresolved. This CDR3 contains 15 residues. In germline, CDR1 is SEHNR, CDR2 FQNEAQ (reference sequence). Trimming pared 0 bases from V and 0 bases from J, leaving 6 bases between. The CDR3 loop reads CASSLASLAKNIQYF. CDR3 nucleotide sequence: TGTGCCAGCAGCTTAGCAAGTCTAGCCAAAAACATTCAGTACTTC. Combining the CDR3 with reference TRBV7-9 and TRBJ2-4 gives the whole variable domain DTGVSQNPRHKITKRGQNVTFRCDPISEHNRLYWYRQTLGQGPEFLTYFQNEAQLEKSRLLSDRFSAERPKGSFSTLEIQRTEQGDSAMYLCASSLASLAKNIQYFGAGTRLSVL.

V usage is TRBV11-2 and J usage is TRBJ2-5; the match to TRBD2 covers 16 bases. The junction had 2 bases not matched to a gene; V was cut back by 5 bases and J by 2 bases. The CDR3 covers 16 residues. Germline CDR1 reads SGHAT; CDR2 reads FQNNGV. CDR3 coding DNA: TGTGCCAGCAGCACGGGACTAGCGGGAGGGCAAGAGACCCAGTACTTC. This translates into CASSTGLAGGQETQYF.

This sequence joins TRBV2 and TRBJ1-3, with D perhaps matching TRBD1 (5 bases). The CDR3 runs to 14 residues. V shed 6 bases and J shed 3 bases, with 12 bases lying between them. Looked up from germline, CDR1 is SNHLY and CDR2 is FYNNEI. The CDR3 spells CASRAGTDGNTIYF. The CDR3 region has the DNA TGTGCCAGCAGAGCCGGGACCGATGGAAACACCATATATTTT.

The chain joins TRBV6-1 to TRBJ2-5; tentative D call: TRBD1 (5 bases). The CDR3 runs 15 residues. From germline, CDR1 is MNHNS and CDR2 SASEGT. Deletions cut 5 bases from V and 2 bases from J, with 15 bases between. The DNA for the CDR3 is TGTGCCAGCAGTCCCCGGACACGGCAACAAGAGACCCAGTACTTC. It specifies CASSPRTRQQETQYF.

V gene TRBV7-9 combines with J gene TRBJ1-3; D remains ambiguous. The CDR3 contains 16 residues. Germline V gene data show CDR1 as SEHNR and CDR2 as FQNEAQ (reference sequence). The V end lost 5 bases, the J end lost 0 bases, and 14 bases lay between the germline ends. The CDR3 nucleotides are TGTGCCAGCAGCCCAACCATGGCGAGCTCTGGAAACACCATATATTTT. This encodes CASSPTMASSGNTIYF.

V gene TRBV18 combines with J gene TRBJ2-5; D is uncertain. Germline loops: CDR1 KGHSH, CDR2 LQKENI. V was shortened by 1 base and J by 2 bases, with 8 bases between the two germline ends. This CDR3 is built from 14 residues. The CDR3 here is CASSPLSAQETQYF. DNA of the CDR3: TGTGCCAGCTCACCACTAAGTGCGCAAGAGACCCAGTACTTC.